This T cell receptor (beta chain) was profiled in a study of blood T cells in healthy people across ages. General observations from the study: CMV status of donors was not determined, possibly confounding expanded clonotype changes.

This clonotype was counted ten times or more. The antigen remains undetermined. Primed by a sample-barcoded 5' primer and a J-beta primer mix, a second PCR proceeded for about 7 to 11 cycles. TCRdb recomputed calls from the 5' RACE reads with MiXCR, one row per CDR3 protein. The sample lists over a million distinct CDR3 sequences; 35% to 55% were seen once. The CDR3 is 15 residues long. J was trimmed by 1 base and V by 5 bases; bases with no gene match: 6. CDR1 is SNHLY, CDR2 FYNNEI, per germline. J is TRBJ2-3 and V is TRBV2; 7 bases are shared with TRBD2. Material: blood. This TCR derives from a woman between 55 and 75 years old in good health. In DNA, the CDR3 is TGTGCCAGCAGTTTCAGCCTAGCGGGCACAGATACGCAGTATTTT. Residues: CASSFSLAGTDTQYF.